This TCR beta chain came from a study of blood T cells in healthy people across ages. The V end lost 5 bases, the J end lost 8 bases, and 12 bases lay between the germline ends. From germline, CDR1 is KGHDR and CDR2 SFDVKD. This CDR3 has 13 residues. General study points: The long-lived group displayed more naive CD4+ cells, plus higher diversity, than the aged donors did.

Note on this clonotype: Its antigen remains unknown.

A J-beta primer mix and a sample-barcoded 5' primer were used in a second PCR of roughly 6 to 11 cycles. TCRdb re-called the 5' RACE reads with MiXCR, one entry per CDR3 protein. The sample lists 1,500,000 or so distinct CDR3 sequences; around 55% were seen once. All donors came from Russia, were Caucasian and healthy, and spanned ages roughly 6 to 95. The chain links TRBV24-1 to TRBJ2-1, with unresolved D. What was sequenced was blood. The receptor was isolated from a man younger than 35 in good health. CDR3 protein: CATSVEQDDEQFF. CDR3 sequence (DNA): TGTGCCACCAGTGTGGAACAAGACGATGAGCAGTTCTTC.